This T cell receptor (beta chain) is drawn from a study of CD8 T cells in ankylosing spondylitis. Overall study results and limits: As for the disease-linked clones, they showed a CD8+ phenotype and occurred at relatively low frequencies in peripheral blood. It was reported that disease-linked clones were significantly enriched in matched ankylosing spondylitis synovial fluid. Past studies reported some motif variants in reactive arthritis synovial fluid and blood. The study identified a TCR beta motif of seven or eight highly homologous variants that appeared characteristic of ankylosing spondylitis blood.

V lost 7 bases to trimming and J lost 1 base; unmatched junction nucleotides: 3. Germline V gene lookup returns CDR1 SQVTM and CDR2 ANQGSEA. This CDR3 spans 14 amino acids. Via MiXCR, TCRdb re-called the 5' RACE reads, giving one row per CDR3 protein. The table lists about 130,000 distinct CDR3 sequences, roughly 15% of them singletons. This clonotype was detected many times. What it recognizes is unknown. The J gene is TRBJ2-3, the V gene TRBV29-1, with TRBD2 matching 12 bases. The sequenced material came from blood, either unsorted or a sorted T cell fraction (not recorded which). The TCR originated in a female donor with ankylosing spondylitis or in good health (not recorded which). DNA of the CDR3: TGCAGCGGATCTAGCGGGGGGGGCACAGATACGCAGTATTTT. Translating it yields CSGSSGGGTDTQYF.